Sequencing of this TCR beta chain was carried out in a study of shared clonotypes between healthy human individuals. CDR3 length: 14 residues. Germline values: CDR1 LNHDA, CDR2 SQIVND (reference sequence). Trimming shortened V by 4 bases and J by 6 bases, and 12 bases separated the two germline ends. TCRdb's table, derived via immunoSEQ multiplex PCR, lists solely in-frame clones and lacks some. The sample includes more than 2,000,000 clones, more than 85% of them seen just once. What was sequenced was naive CD4+ T cells from PBMCs. The subset was: CD45RA+ positively selected. The chain carries TRBV19 and TRBJ2-2; D unresolved. The sequence was collected from a young man in good health. Some clones in this sample may be carry-over from other donors' samples. The CDR3 loop reads CASSTPYESGELFF. In DNA, the CDR3 is TGTGCCAGTAGTACCCCTTATGAGTCCGGGGAGCTGTTTTTT.